Following are 12 T cell receptor beta chains from one sample sequenced in a study of T cells of healthy individuals. TCRdb passed the 5' RACE reads through MiXCR, listing each CDR3 protein once. The table records tens of thousands of distinct CDR3 sequences, roughly 14% of them present only once. All receptors come from a human donor in good health.

This clonotype was seen many times. The genes are TRBV5-1 and TRBJ2-4; D gene ambiguous. V gave up 0 bases and J gave up 7 bases, with 8 bases separating them. Germline V gene data show CDR1 as SGHRS and CDR2 as YFSETQ. This CDR3 comprises 13 residues. The CDR3 DNA sequence: TGCGCCAGCAGCTTGGATCCGGAGAACATTCAGTACTTC. Protein sequence: CASSLDPENIQYF.

The V and J genes are TRBV12-3 or TRBV12-4 and TRBJ1-2, with D perhaps matching TRBD1 (5 bases). CDR3 length: 14 amino acids. Trimming removed 5 bases at V and 2 bases at J, with 12 bases between. The CDR3 region is CASSEDRPNYGYTF. Written as DNA, the CDR3 is TGTGCCAGCAGTGAAGACAGACCCAACTATGGCTACACCTTC.

In its sample, this clonotype was seen many times. The chain has TRBV24-1 and TRBJ2-3; no clear D gene. CDR3 length: 16 residues. Deletions cut 7 bases from V and 2 bases from J, with 18 bases between. The germline CDR1 and CDR2 sequences are KGHDR and SFDVKD. This chain's CDR3 is CATSPSETLYTDTQYF. The CDR3 DNA reads as TGTGCCACCAGCCCCTCGGAAACCTTGTACACAGATACGCAGTATTTT.

This clonotype was seen repeatedly, ten times or more. The chain links TRBV28 to TRBJ1-1; D is unresolved. Germline CDR1 MDHEN, CDR2 SYDVKM. V was clipped by 5 bases and J by 0 bases, with 13 bases between them. The CDR3 covers 15 residues. The CDR3 spells CASSIRIDMNTEAFF. Here the CDR3 DNA reads TGTGCCAGCAGTATACGTATCGATATGAACACTGAAGCTTTCTTT. The whole variable domain, filled in from reference TRBV28 and TRBJ1-1, reads DVKVTQSSRYLVKRTGEKVFLECVQDMDHENMFWYRQDPGLGLRLIYFSYDVKMKEKGDIPEGYSVSREKKERFSLILESASTNQTSMYLCASSIRIDMNTEAFFGQGTRLTVV.

The chain is built from TRBV5-1 and TRBJ2-3; the match to TRBD2 covers 7 bases. The ends lost 0 bases at V and 2 bases at J; junction bases unmatched: 6. The CDR3 totals 16 residues. Germline V gives CDR1 SGHRS, CDR2 YFSETQ. As DNA, the CDR3 is TGCGCCAGCAGCTTGGTGGGAGGGGTCCCCACAGATACGCAGTATTTT. Protein sequence: CASSLVGGVPTDTQYF.

CDR3 coding DNA: TGCGCCAGCAGGTCGGTGACAGGGGGCTATGGCTACACCTTC. Translation gives CASRSVTGGYGYTF. The chain joins TRBV5-1 to TRBJ1-2; 9 bases match TRBD1. Trimming at V came to 5 bases and at J to 4 bases, leaving 6 bases not matched to a gene. This CDR3 comprises 14 residues. Germline CDR1 is SGHRS and CDR2 is YFSETQ. Drawing the rest from reference TRBV5-1 and TRBJ1-2, the complete variable domain is KAGVTQTPRYLIKTRGQQVTLSCSPISGHRSVSWYQQTPGQGLQFLFEYFSETQRNKGNFPGRFSGRQFSNSRSEMNVSTLELGDSALYLCASRSVTGGYGYTFGSGTRLTVV.

This chain joins TRBV20-1 and TRBJ2-2; TRBD1 is a possible D gene (5 bases). The V end lost 0 bases, the J end lost 4 bases, and 12 bases lay between the germline ends. The germline CDR1 and CDR2 sequences are DFQATT and SNEGSKA (reference sequence). This CDR3 is built from 15 residues. CDR3: CSARDYSRVTGELFF. The CDR3 nucleotides are TGCAGTGCTAGAGATTATAGCAGGGTCACCGGGGAGCTGTTTTTT.

The chain recombines TRBV19 with TRBJ2-7; 7 bases match TRBD1. Germline trimming cut 6 bases from V and 2 bases from J; bases unmatched to any gene: 7. Germline V lookup: CDR1 LNHDA, CDR2 SQIVND (reference sequence). The length of the CDR3 is 14 residues. The CDR3 protein is CASSFTQGAYEQYF. The CDR3 DNA follows: TGTGCCAGTAGCTTCACGCAGGGGGCCTACGAGCAGTACTTC. The full variable domain, completed using reference TRBV19 and TRBJ2-7, is DGGITQSPKYLFRKEGQNVTLSCEQNLNHDAMYWYRQDPGQGLRLIYYSQIVNDFQKGDIAEGYSVSREKKESFPLTVTSAQKNPTAFYLCASSFTQGAYEQYFGPGTRLTVT.

This clonotype was found a few times. The chain recombines TRBV19 with TRBJ2-7; 10 bases map to TRBD2. The CDR3 is 16 residues long. Germline trimming cut 5 bases from V and 1 base from J; bases unmatched to any gene: 8. Germline lookup yields CDR1 LNHDA and CDR2 SQIVND (reference sequence). CDR3 residues: CASSATGLAPSYEQYF. CDR3 DNA sequence: TGTGCCAGTAGTGCCACGGGACTAGCGCCTTCCTACGAGCAGTACTTC.

The chain uses TRBV4-3 and TRBJ1-4; no reliable D call. Germline V gene lookup returns CDR1 LGHNA and CDR2 YSLEER. V gave up 0 bases and J gave up 0 bases, with 8 bases separating them. The CDR3 covers 16 residues. CDR3 in amino acids: CASSQEYLPTNEKLFF. The CDR3 DNA reads as TGCGCCAGCAGCCAAGAATACCTTCCAACTAATGAAAAACTGTTTTTT.

This chain connects TRBV15 to TRBJ1-3; no firm D call. Trimming took 0 bases from V and 2 from J, leaving 14 bases between them. The CDR3 is 17 amino acids. The germline gives CDR1 LNHNV, CDR2 YYDKDF (reference sequence). The CDR3 DNA follows: TGTGCCACCAGCAGAGACCCAACAGCCGTGGCTGGAAACACCATATATTTT. The encoded protein is CATSRDPTAVAGNTIYF.

This clonotype has a count of ten or more. The V call is TRBV24-1, the J call TRBJ2-1; 13 bases are a match to TRBD2. CDR1 is KGHDR and CDR2 is SFDVKD in the germline V gene. The CDR3 totals 17 residues. The ends lost 5 bases at V and 7 bases at J; junction bases unmatched: 10. The CDR3 protein is CATSAQGGLAGLNEQFF. In DNA, the CDR3 is TGTGCCACCAGTGCCCAGGGGGGACTAGCGGGGTTAAATGAGCAGTTCTTC.